Here is one TCR beta chain with its context. The data derive from a study of blood T cell repertoires in COVID-19. About the study: The United States, Italy and Spain were the sources of the acute and convalescent COVID-19 samples. Nucleic acid was either cDNA or gDNA, and it came from T cells, B-cell-depleted T cells, or PBMCs.

Participants spanned ages roughly 18 to 95 years and resided in roughly 26 US areas. Participant-reported clinical history was the basis for cohort assignment. Clones were sequenced by immunoSEQ multiplex PCR, and TCRdb holds only the in-frame ones, with some missing. The data show about 480,000 clones, around 90% seen once. The length of the CDR3 is 15 residues. CDR1 LGHNA and CDR2 YSLEER come from the germline V gene. V lost 1 base, J lost 0 bases, and 9 bases lay in between. This sequence was found in a woman aged 18 to 35 with acute COVID-19. The specimen sequenced was PBMCs or T cells enriched from blood (not recorded which). This sequence joins TRBV4-3 and TRBJ1-2; tentative D call: TRBD1 (6 bases). CDR3 nucleotides: TGCGCCAGCAGCCAAGCGAGGACAGCTAACTATGGCTACACCTTC. Amino acid sequence: CASSQARTANYGYTF.